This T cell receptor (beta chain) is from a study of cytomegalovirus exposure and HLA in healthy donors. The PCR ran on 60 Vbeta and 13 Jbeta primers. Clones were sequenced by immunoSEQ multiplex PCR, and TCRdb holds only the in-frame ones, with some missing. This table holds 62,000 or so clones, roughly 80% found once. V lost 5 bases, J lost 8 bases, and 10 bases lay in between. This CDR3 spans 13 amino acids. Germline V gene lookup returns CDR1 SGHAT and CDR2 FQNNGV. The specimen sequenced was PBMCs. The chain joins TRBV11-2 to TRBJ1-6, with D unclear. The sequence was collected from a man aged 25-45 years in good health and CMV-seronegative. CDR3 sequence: CASSVAFDSPLHF. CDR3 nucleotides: TGTGCCAGCAGCGTAGCGTTCGATTCACCCCTCCACTTT.